This T cell receptor beta chain comes out of a study of blood T cell repertoires in COVID-19. Germline V lookup: CDR1 KGHSH, CDR2 LQKENI. V was trimmed by 3 bases and J by 6 bases, leaving 8 bases between them. The CDR3 consists of 12 residues. Recruits, aged about 18 to 95 years, lived in 20 to 30 US areas. Assay: immunoSEQ multiplex PCR; the TCRdb copy retains only in-frame clones and omits some. The sample has 200,000 to 300,000 clones, approximately 90% seen once. The sequence derives from a man aged 45 to 65 who had been exposed to COVID-19. The material sequenced was PBMCs or T cells enriched from blood (not recorded which). V is TRBV18 and J is TRBJ1-2; no reliable D call. The CDR3 coding sequence is TGTGCCAGCTCACCTGAGAGGGATGGCTACACCTTC. It specifies CASSPERDGYTF.